This T cell receptor (beta chain) was observed in a study of cytomegalovirus exposure and HLA in healthy donors. Study-level results: Earlier analysis looked at TCR beta V segments, and most were productive about 90% or about 30% of the time.

The CDR3 has 16 residues. Germline V gives CDR1 SEHNR, CDR2 FQNEAQ (reference sequence). The junction had 13 bases not matched to a gene; V was cut back by 5 bases and J by 4 bases. With regard to this clone: As yet, its antigen is unknown.

This PCR relied on a set of 60 Vbeta primers and 13 Jbeta primers. TCRdb keeps only in-frame clones here, not all; method: immunoSEQ multiplex PCR. The data contain about 110,000 clones, roughly three quarters of them singletons. This receptor was obtained from a woman aged 18 to 35 in good health and CMV-seropositive. V gene TRBV7-9 combines with J gene TRBJ2-7; 8 nucleotides agree with TRBD2. Material for sequencing was PBMCs. This CDR3 reads CASSPFREAGEYEQYF. For the CDR3, the DNA is TGTGCCAGCAGCCCTTTTAGGGAAGCGGGAGAGTACGAGCAGTACTTC.